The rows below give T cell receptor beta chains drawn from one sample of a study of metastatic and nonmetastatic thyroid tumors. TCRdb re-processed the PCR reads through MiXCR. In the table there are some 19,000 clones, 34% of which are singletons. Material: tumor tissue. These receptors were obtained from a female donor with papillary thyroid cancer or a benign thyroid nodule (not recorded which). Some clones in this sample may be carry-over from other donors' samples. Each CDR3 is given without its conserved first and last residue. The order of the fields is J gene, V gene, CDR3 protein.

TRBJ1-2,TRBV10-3,AISESAGQNYGYT